A single sample is the source of the 30 T cell receptor beta chains below, sequenced in a study of pediatric ulcerative colitis. Libraries were prepared by immunoSEQ multiplex PCR; TCRdb keeps only in-frame clonotypes and omits some of them. The table records some 14,000 clones, about 90% of them present only once. Sequences were obtained from blood. Receptor source: a boy aged 5 to 17 with moderate ulcerative colitis.

This chain uses TRBV4-2 with TRBJ1-1, with 8 nucleotides matching TRBD1. The CDR3 sequence is 15 residues long. The J segment lost 5 bases and the V segment lost 5 bases, leaving 10 bases of the junction unmatched. Germline values: CDR1 LGHNA, CDR2 YNFKEQ. CDR3 amino acids: CASSEGQGGSTEAFF. The DNA of the CDR3 is TGTGCCAGCAGCGAAGGACAGGGAGGGTCAACTGAAGCTTTCTTT.

This chain uses TRBV6-5 with TRBJ1-1; D is uncertain. The CDR3 loop spans 12 amino acids. V was pared by 5 bases and J by 5 bases, with 9 bases between. The germline CDR1 and CDR2 sequences are MNHEY and SVGAGI. The CDR3 reads CASSVHGTEAFF. For the CDR3, the DNA is TGTGCCAGCAGTGTCCATGGTACTGAAGCTTTCTTT.

This chain uses TRBV6-5 with TRBJ2-5; D gene unclear. This CDR3 is 13 amino acids long. Germline V lookup: CDR1 MNHEY, CDR2 SVGAGI. V lost 1 base and J 1 base, leaving 4 bases between the germline ends. CDR3 sequence reads: CASSYYLQETQYF. The CDR3 coding sequence is TGTGCCAGCAGTTACTATCTCCAAGAGACCCAGTACTTC.

This rearrangement joins TRBV5-1 to TRBJ2-5, with a weak D call TRBD1 (5 bases). V was clipped by 0 bases and J by 0 bases, with 6 bases between them. The CDR3 is made up of 14 amino acids. Germline CDR1 is SGHRS and CDR2 is YFSETQ. CDR3 sequence (DNA): TGCGCCAGCAGCTTGGGACAGTACCAAGAGACCCAGTACTTC. It specifies CASSLGQYQETQYF.

This rearrangement joins TRBV7-2 to TRBJ2-6; maybe TRBD2 (6 bases). Trimming shortened V by 3 bases and J by 0 bases, and 18 bases separated the two germline ends. The CDR3 runs to 19 residues. Germline assignment: CDR1 SGHTA and CDR2 FQGNSA. CDR3 nucleotide sequence: TGTGCCAGCAGCTTTCTACCGGGAGTAAAAATCTCTGGGGCCAACGTCCTGACTTTC. Its translation is CASSFLPGVKISGANVLTF.

The gene calls are TRBV7-2 and TRBJ2-7, with 10 bases aligning to TRBD2. Germline values: CDR1 SGHTA, CDR2 FQGNSA. The CDR3 has 16 residues. The J segment lost 3 bases and the V segment lost 2 bases, leaving 7 bases of the junction unmatched. The CDR3 bases are TGTGCCAGCAGCTTATACGGGACTAGCGTCTACTACGAGCAGTACTTC. Residues: CASSLYGTSVYYEQYF.

This sequence joins TRBV5-4 and TRBJ2-1; D is unresolved. Trimming shortened V by 0 bases and J by 0 bases, and 10 bases separated the two germline ends. The CDR3 is made up of 16 amino acids. CDR1 and CDR2 (germline): SGHNT, YYREEE (reference sequence). The CDR3 nucleotides are TGTGCCAGCAGCTTGGTAAGGGTGGGCTCCTACAATGAGCAGTTCTTC. This translates into CASSLVRVGSYNEQFF.

The chain is built from TRBV4-2 and TRBJ2-2; D gene ambiguous. V was clipped by 0 bases and J by 1 base, with 9 bases between them. The CDR3 extends over 16 amino acids. Germline loops: CDR1 LGHNA, CDR2 YNFKEQ. CDR3 nucleotide sequence: TGTGCCAGCAGCCAAGAATCGGCAGGGAACACCGGGGAGCTGTTTTTT. It is translated as CASSQESAGNTGELFF.

The genes are TRBV11-3 and TRBJ2-7; 11 bases agree with TRBD2. The CDR3 totals 15 residues. V shed 2 bases and J 7 bases; nucleotides not matched to a gene: 7. The germline V gene encodes CDR1 SGHNT and CDR2 YENEEA. The DNA for the CDR3 is TGTGCCAGCAGCTTACTAGCGGGGGGCCCGGGGGAGCAGTACTTC. Translated: CASSLLAGGPGEQYF.

J is TRBJ2-1 and V is TRBV4-3; possibly TRBD2 for D (5 bases). The CDR3 runs 12 residues. Germline-derived CDR1 and CDR2 are LGHNA and YSLEER. V was clipped by 0 bases and J by 15 bases, with 12 bases between them. CDR3 sequence (DNA): TGCGCCAGCAGCCAAGATGGAGGCCGCCGGTTCTTC. It is translated as CASSQDGGRRFF.

CDR3 bases: TGTGCCAGCAGTTACTCGAAGAGCTCCTATAATTCACCCCTCCACTTT. As protein: CASSYSKSSYNSPLHF. The genes are TRBV6-6 and TRBJ1-6; D is unresolved. Germline CDR1 and CDR2: MNHNY and SVGAGI (reference sequence). With 0 bases removed from V and 0 bases from J, the gap between germline ends came to 6 bases. The CDR3 consists of 16 residues.

The chain is built from TRBV11-3 and TRBJ2-1; a possible D gene is TRBD1 (6 bases). There are 14 residues in the CDR3. Germline CDR1 reads SGHNT; CDR2 reads YENEEA. Trimming removed 4 bases at V and 8 bases at J, with 15 bases between. The CDR3 is CASSSTGIGDEQFF. The CDR3 DNA is TGTGCCAGCAGCTCAACAGGGATTGGCGATGAGCAGTTCTTC.

V and J are TRBV2 and TRBJ2-1; D is unclear. CDR3 length equals 12 residues. Looked up from germline, CDR1 is SNHLY and CDR2 is FYNNEI. V was shortened by 5 bases and J by 16 bases, with 18 bases between the two germline ends. CDR3 nucleotide sequence: TGTGCCAGCAGTCAGGAGAACTTGGGCGGCTTCTTC. Protein: CASSQENLGGFF.

The J gene is TRBJ2-3, the V gene TRBV5-1; 13 bases match TRBD2. V was pared by 4 bases and J by 7 bases, with 12 bases of the junction left unmatched. Germline CDR1 reads SGHRS; CDR2 reads YFSETQ. The CDR3 length is 17 residues. CDR3 coding DNA: TGCGCCAGCAGCATGTTCGGACTAGCGGGGGATCTCAATACGCAGTATTTT. It specifies CASSMFGLAGDLNTQYF. Looking up the rest from reference TRBV5-1 and TRBJ2-3 gives the full variable domain: KAGVTQTPRYLIKTRGQQVTLSCSPISGHRSVSWYQQTPGQGLQFLFEYFSETQRNKGNFPGRFSGRQFSNSRSEMNVSTLELGDSALYLCASSMFGLAGDLNTQYFGPGTRLTVL.

The chain joins TRBV6-4 to TRBJ1-2, with unresolved D. Deletions cut 3 bases from V and 4 bases from J, with 6 bases between. CDR1 MRHNA and CDR2 SNTAGT come from the germline V gene. The CDR3 is made up of 12 amino acids. The DNA of the CDR3 is TGTGCCAGCAGTGATAAGGGCTATGGCTACACCTTC. Protein: CASSDKGYGYTF.

This rearrangement joins TRBV7-8 to TRBJ2-1, with D hard to call. This CDR3 region has 15 residues. Germline values: CDR1 SGHVS, CDR2 FQNEAQ. V was pared by 5 bases and J by 2 bases, with 13 bases between. The CDR3 loop is CASSRPRLPYNEQFF. CDR3 DNA sequence: TGTGCCAGCAGCCGTCCGAGGCTGCCCTACAATGAGCAGTTCTTC.

This sequence joins TRBV14 and TRBJ2-3, with 8 nucleotides matching TRBD1. J was trimmed by 1 base and V by 5 bases; bases with no gene match: 8. This CDR3 is built from 16 residues. Germline V gene data show CDR1 as SGHDN and CDR2 as FVKESK. The DNA of the CDR3 is TGTGCCAGCAGCACCATGACAGGGGATCGCACAGATACGCAGTATTTT. Translated, it gives CASSTMTGDRTDTQYF.

As DNA, the CDR3 is TGTGCCAGCAGGGTCAGGAGTAATAATGAAAAACTGTTTTTT. Encoded protein: CASRVRSNNEKLFF. V usage is TRBV6-5 and J usage is TRBJ1-4, with D uncertain. Trimming removed 6 bases from V and 4 bases from J, with 12 bases in between. The CDR3 is 14 amino acids. Germline-derived CDR1 and CDR2 are MNHEY and SVGAGI.

The chain has TRBV29-1 and TRBJ2-7; no clear D gene. Per the germline V gene, CDR1 is SQVTM and CDR2 is ANQGSEA. With 1 base removed from V and 2 bases from J, the gap between germline ends came to 9 bases. There are 13 residues in the CDR3. The CDR3 DNA reads as TGCAGCGTTGAAGGAGGCGGAACCTACGAGCAGTACTTC. It encodes CSVEGGGTYEQYF.

Note on this clone: An end of the junction does not agree with germline; a read error may underlie this. The chain uses TRBV7-7 and TRBJ2-1; D possibly uses TRBD1 or TRBD2 (5 bases each). The length of the CDR3 is 16 residues. Germline CDR1 reads SSHAT; CDR2 reads FNYEAQ (reference sequence). CDR3 sequence: CASSLGPREGHNEQFF. CDR3 nucleotides: TGTGCTAGCAGCTTAGGGCCCCGAGAGGGACACAATGAGCAGTTCTTC.

The chain combines TRBV30 with TRBJ2-7; no clear D. Trimming took off 4 bases at V and 6 bases at J, with 22 bases between the two ends. The CDR3 spans 15 residues. Per germline, CDR1 GTSNPN and CDR2 SVGIG (reference sequence). In nucleotides, the CDR3 is TGTGCCTGGACCCCCGAGTGGACCTTTTCAGCCGAGCAGTACTTC. This gives the protein CAWTPEWTFSAEQYF.

V usage is TRBV11-2 and J usage is TRBJ2-3; 10 bases line up with TRBD2. V trimming: 0 bases; J trimming: 2 bases; junction bases outside the gene matches: 11. This CDR3 region has 19 residues. The germline CDR1 and CDR2 sequences are SGHAT and FQNNGV. The CDR3 is CASSLDELAGSALTDTQYF. The CDR3 region has the DNA TGTGCCAGCAGCTTAGATGAACTAGCGGGAAGCGCCCTCACAGATACGCAGTATTTT.

This clone was seen more than once but under ten times. The J gene is TRBJ2-7, the V gene TRBV28; D is unresolved. Trimming removed 6 bases at V and 1 base at J, with 13 bases between. Germline V gene sequence: CDR1 MDHEN, CDR2 SYDVKM. The CDR3 consists of 14 residues. For the CDR3, the DNA is TGTGCCAGCAGAAGGATGTCAGCTTCCTACGAGCAGTACTTC. This codes for CASRRMSASYEQYF.

This sequence joins TRBV29-1 and TRBJ2-3; 10 bases are a match to TRBD2. Germline CDR1 reads SQVTM; CDR2 reads ANQGSEA. The length of the CDR3 is 15 residues. Trimming took 4 bases from V and 4 from J; bases not matched to a gene: 8. CDR3: CSVASAGGPSDTQYF. The CDR3 bases are TGCAGCGTTGCCTCAGCGGGAGGGCCTTCAGATACGCAGTATTTT.

The CDR3 protein is CASREDSGRGAFF. Written as DNA, the CDR3 is TGTGCCAGCAGGGAAGATTCAGGGCGGGGGGCTTTCTTT. This chain joins TRBV4-2 and TRBJ1-1; a weak D match, TRBD1 (5 bases). This CDR3 spans 13 amino acids. The ends were cut back, 6 bases at V and 11 bases at J, with 19 bases in the middle. Germline-derived CDR1 and CDR2 are LGHNA and YNFKEQ.

The chain carries TRBV7-2 and TRBJ2-7; 11 bases are shared with TRBD2. The trim removed 1 base at V and 3 bases at J, leaving 11 bases unmatched. The germline CDR1 and CDR2 sequences are SGHTA and FQGNSA. The CDR3 is 18 amino acids. CDR3 bases: TGTGCCAGCAGCTTAGTGGCGGGATTTGGGACTAGCGGCTACGAGCAGTACTTC. This encodes CASSLVAGFGTSGYEQYF.

The chain is built from TRBV5-6 and TRBJ1-2, with D maybe TRBD1 (5 bases). V was clipped by 0 bases and J by 1 base, with 7 bases between them. CDR1 and CDR2 (germline): SGHDT, YYEEEE. This CDR3 spans 14 amino acids. CDR3 bases: TGTGCCAGCAGCTTGGGGGGCCTTAACTATGGCTACACCTTC. This codes for CASSLGGLNYGYTF.

This clone occurred once. The V gene is TRBV5-4, the J gene TRBJ2-5, with no clear D. The CDR3 has 13 amino acids. With 5 bases removed from V and 2 bases from J, the gap between germline ends came to 10 bases. Per the germline V gene, CDR1 is SGHNT and CDR2 is YYREEE (reference sequence). CDR3 in DNA: TGTGCCAGCAGTCCCCCCGAGCAAGAGACCCAGTACTTC. Amino acid sequence: CASSPPEQETQYF.

This clone was recorded only once. The J gene is TRBJ2-1, the V gene TRBV7-9; a possible D gene is TRBD2 (6 bases). CDR3 length equals 15 residues. Germline CDR1 is SEHNR and CDR2 is FQNEAQ (reference sequence). V dropped 0 bases and J dropped 1 base, with 7 bases sitting between them. In nucleotides, the CDR3 is TGTGCCAGCAGCTTAGCCGGGAGTTCCTACAATGAGCAGTTCTTC. This translates into CASSLAGSSYNEQFF.

This clone has a handful of counts. The chain links TRBV9 to TRBJ1-4; tentatively, D is TRBD1 (5 bases). The CDR3 loop spans 16 amino acids. V gave up 0 bases and J gave up 8 bases, with 17 bases separating them. The germline V gene has CDR1 SGDLS and CDR2 YYNGEE. The CDR3 is CASSVASGGAGEKLFF. The CDR3 region has the DNA TGTGCCAGCAGCGTAGCTTCAGGAGGGGCCGGCGAAAAACTGTTTTTT.